One and the same sample provided the 18 T cell receptor beta chains below, sequenced in a study of blood T cell repertoires in COVID-19. Libraries were prepared by immunoSEQ multiplex PCR; TCRdb keeps only in-frame clonotypes and omits some of them. This table has 300,000 to 450,000 clones, 85% appearing once. Sequencing input: peripheral blood. The receptors here all came from a young woman with acute or convalescent COVID-19.

In regard to this clone: The same CDR3 arises from other DNA sequences in this sample as well. The gene calls are TRBV19 and TRBJ1-4; 8 bases line up with TRBD1. Germline values: CDR1 LNHDA, CDR2 SQIVND (reference sequence). The junction had 3 bases not matched to a gene; V was cut back by 4 bases and J by 8 bases. CDR3 length equals 13 residues. The CDR3 DNA follows: TGTGCCAGTAGTACCCGGACAGGGGAAAAACTGTTTTTT. Its translation is CASSTRTGEKLFF.

The chain uses TRBV10-3 and TRBJ2-7; possible D gene TRBD1, 5 bases. This CDR3 has 15 residues. V lost 7 bases and J 2 bases, leaving 18 bases between the germline ends. The V gene's germline CDR1 is ENHRY and CDR2 SYGVKD. Here the CDR3 reads CAIMVGSGPPYEQYF. The CDR3 DNA is TGTGCCATCATGGTGGGGTCAGGGCCGCCCTACGAGCAGTACTTC.

The chain carries TRBV4-1 and TRBJ1-2; D perhaps matches TRBD1 (6 bases). This CDR3 has 13 amino acids. From germline, CDR1 is MGHRA and CDR2 YSYEKL. V shed 3 bases and J shed 3 bases, with 8 bases lying between them. CDR3 region: CASSHAGDYGYTF. The DNA for the CDR3 is TGCGCCAGCAGCCACGCAGGGGACTATGGCTACACCTTC.

The chain combines TRBV6-2 or TRBV6-3 with TRBJ1-1; the D is unclear. V gave up 4 bases and J gave up 3 bases, with 6 bases separating them. The germline V gene encodes CDR1 MNHEY and CDR2 SVGEGT. This CDR3 contains 12 residues. The CDR3 bases are TGTGCCAGCAGTTGGAGGGACACTGAAGCTTTCTTT. As protein: CASSWRDTEAFF.

The rearrangement links TRBV5-6 to TRBJ2-7, with 7 positions matching TRBD1. The V segment lost 4 bases and the J segment 7 bases; nucleotides outside the gene matches: 11. This CDR3 contains 14 residues. In germline, CDR1 is SGHDT, CDR2 YYEEEE. CDR3 bases: TGTGCCAGCAGCAAGGGCGCAGGGGGTAATGAGCAGTACTTC. The encoded protein is CASSKGAGGNEQYF.

This clone was seen once. The chain employs TRBV19 and TRBJ1-1; maybe TRBD1 (6 bases). Trimming shortened V by 3 bases and J by 7 bases, and 21 bases separated the two germline ends. CDR1 is LNHDA, CDR2 SQIVND, per germline (reference sequence). The CDR3 is 16 residues long. Here the CDR3 reads CASSIHPARGGSEAFF. The DNA for the CDR3 is TGTGCCAGTAGTATTCACCCCGCCAGGGGTGGGAGTGAAGCTTTCTTT. The full variable domain, its missing parts supplied by reference TRBV19 and TRBJ1-1, is DGGITQSPKYLFRKEGQNVTLSCEQNLNHDAMYWYRQDPGQGLRLIYYSQIVNDFQKGDIAEGYSVSREKKESFPLTVTSAQKNPTAFYLCASSIHPARGGSEAFFGQGTRLTVV.

In this sample, this clone turned up a few times. The V call is TRBV12-3 or TRBV12-4, the J call TRBJ1-1; D not resolved. V was trimmed by 5 bases and J by 7 bases, leaving 11 bases between them. The CDR3 is 12 amino acids. Here the CDR3 reads CASSIGQNEAFF. The CDR3 DNA is TGTGCCAGCAGTATAGGGCAGAATGAAGCTTTCTTT.

This clone turned up a few times. This chain joins TRBV6-5 and TRBJ2-7, with 10 bases aligning to TRBD1. After removal of 4 bases from V and 5 bases from J, the junction contained 8 bases not matched to a gene. Germline V gene lookup returns CDR1 MNHEY and CDR2 SVGAGI. The CDR3 extends over 15 amino acids. The DNA for the CDR3 is TGTGCCAGCAGTTTCGACAGGGGGCGTGATCACGAGCAGTACTTC. This gives the protein CASSFDRGRDHEQYF.

This chain links TRBV15 with TRBJ1-5, with 10 bases that match TRBD1. CDR3 length equals 16 residues. Germline values: CDR1 LNHNV, CDR2 YYDKDF (reference sequence). Unmatched junction bases numbered 10, after V lost 5 bases and J lost 6 bases. The CDR3 nucleotides are TGTGCCACCAGCCTTTGGACAGGGGGTATTACTCAGCCCCAGCATTTT. It is translated as CATSLWTGGITQPQHF.

This chain joins TRBV6-6 and TRBJ1-5, with D tentatively TRBD1 (6 bases). Between the trimmed V and J ends, which lost 0 bases and 0 bases, there was a span of 9 bases. Germline CDR1 is MNHNY and CDR2 is SVGAGI (reference sequence). The CDR3 spans 16 residues. The CDR3 sequence is CASSYSDSLSNQPQHF. The CDR3 DNA reads as TGTGCCAGCAGTTACTCGGACAGCCTTAGCAATCAGCCCCAGCATTTT.

This clone came up once. J is TRBJ2-5 and V is TRBV7-8; tentatively, D is TRBD2 (5 bases). The V gene lost 2 bases and the J gene lost 4 bases, with 8 bases spanning the gap. The CDR3 consists of 13 residues. CDR1 is SGHVS, CDR2 FQNEAQ, per germline. As DNA, the CDR3 is TGTGCCAGCAGCTTAAGGGCGGGAGAGACCCAGTACTTC. Translation gives CASSLRAGETQYF.

The chain employs TRBV5-1 and TRBJ2-1; TRBD1 is a possible D gene (6 bases). The CDR3 runs 17 residues. Germline-derived CDR1 and CDR2 are SGHRS and YFSETQ. Between the trimmed V and J ends, which lost 4 bases and 5 bases, there was a span of 22 bases. In DNA form, the CDR3 reads TGCGCCAGCAGCGCCCCGGGACACAGCTCCTTTGACAATGAGCAGTTCTTC. This translates into CASSAPGHSSFDNEQFF.

V is TRBV6-1 and J is TRBJ2-7; TRBD1 aligns across 8 bases. CDR1 is MNHNS and CDR2 is SASEGT in the germline V gene. This CDR3 contains 13 residues. The trim removed 6 bases at V and 0 bases at J, leaving 1 base unmatched. The CDR3: CASRDRASYEQYF. CDR3 in DNA: TGTGCCAGCAGGGACAGGGCCTCCTACGAGCAGTACTTC.

The chain employs TRBV25-1 and TRBJ1-2; D is undetermined. Germline CDR1 is MGHDK and CDR2 is SYGVNS. The CDR3 covers 12 residues. The ends were cut back, 3 bases at V and 2 bases at J, with 4 bases in the middle. CDR3: CASSDRNYGYTF. The CDR3 DNA reads as TGTGCCAGCAGTGACAGGAACTATGGCTACACCTTC.

The chain is built from TRBV5-1 and TRBJ2-7; TRBD2 matches 15 bases. The CDR3 spans 16 residues. Germline CDR1 SGHRS, CDR2 YFSETQ. With V trimmed by 5 bases and J by 3 bases, 6 bases remained unmatched. The CDR3 DNA reads as TGCGCCAGCAGTCAGGGACTAGCGGGGGGTTACTACGAGCAGTACTTC. This gives the protein CASSQGLAGGYYEQYF.

V and J are TRBV11-2 and TRBJ2-1; 9 bases are shared with TRBD2. Germline CDR1 and CDR2: SGHAT and FQNNGV. Trimming took 2 bases from V and 0 from J; bases not matched to a gene: 11. CDR3 length: 19 residues. The CDR3 loop reads CASSLISSGEVGSYNEQFF. In DNA, the CDR3 is TGTGCCAGCAGCTTAATTTCTAGCGGGGAGGTCGGCTCCTACAATGAGCAGTTCTTC. The variable domain in full, completed from reference TRBV11-2 and TRBJ2-1, reads EAGVAQSPRYKIIEKRQSVAFWCNPISGHATLYWYQQILGQGPKLLIQFQNNGVVDDSQLPKDRFSAERLKGVDSTLKIQPAKLEDSAVYLCASSLISSGEVGSYNEQFFGPGTRLTVL.

This clone was counted once. V and J are TRBV5-5 and TRBJ1-1; maybe TRBD1 (6 bases). This CDR3 region has 13 residues. The V gene's germline CDR1 is SGHKS and CDR2 YYEKEE (reference sequence). Trimming shortened V by 1 base and J by 6 bases, and 10 bases separated the two germline ends. The CDR3 reads CASSLFRGPEAFF. CDR3 in DNA: TGTGCCAGCAGCTTGTTCAGGGGACCTGAAGCTTTCTTT.

The gene calls are TRBV19 and TRBJ1-1, with 7 positions matching TRBD1. Germline assignment: CDR1 LNHDA and CDR2 SQIVND (reference sequence). The ends lost 7 bases at V and 0 bases at J; junction bases unmatched: 11. The CDR3 extends over 16 amino acids. The CDR3 coding sequence is TGTGCCAGTACCCTAGACAGGGAGATAATGAACACTGAAGCTTTCTTT. Its protein product is CASTLDREIMNTEAFF.